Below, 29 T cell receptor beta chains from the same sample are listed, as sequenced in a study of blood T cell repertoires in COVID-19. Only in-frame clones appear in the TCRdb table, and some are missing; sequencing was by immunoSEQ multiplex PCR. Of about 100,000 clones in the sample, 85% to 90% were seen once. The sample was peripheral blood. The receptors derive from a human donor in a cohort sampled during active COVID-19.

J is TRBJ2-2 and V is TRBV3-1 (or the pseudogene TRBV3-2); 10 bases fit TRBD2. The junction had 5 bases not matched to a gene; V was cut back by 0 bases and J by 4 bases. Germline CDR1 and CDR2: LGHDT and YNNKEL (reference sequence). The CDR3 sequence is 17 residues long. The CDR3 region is CASSQDLAGVGTGELFF. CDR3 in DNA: TGTGCCAGCAGCCAAGATCTAGCGGGAGTGGGCACCGGGGAGCTGTTTTTT.

The DNA of the CDR3 is TGTGCCAGCAGCCCTAAAGGACTAGCGGGAGCTTACTCCTACAATGAGCAGTTCTTC. This sequence encodes CASSPKGLAGAYSYNEQFF. This sequence joins TRBV5-4 and TRBJ2-1, with 13 bases aligning to TRBD2. The CDR3 length is 19 residues. J gave up 0 bases and V 4 bases, and 10 bases lay outside the gene matches. CDR1 and CDR2 from the germline V gene are SGHNT and YYREEE (reference sequence).

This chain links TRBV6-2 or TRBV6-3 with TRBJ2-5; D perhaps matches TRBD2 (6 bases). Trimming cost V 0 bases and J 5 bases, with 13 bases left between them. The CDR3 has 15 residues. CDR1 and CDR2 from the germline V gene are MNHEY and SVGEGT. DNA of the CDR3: TGTGCCAGCAGTTACTCGTTGACACGGGGGGAGACCCAGTACTTC. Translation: CASSYSLTRGETQYF.

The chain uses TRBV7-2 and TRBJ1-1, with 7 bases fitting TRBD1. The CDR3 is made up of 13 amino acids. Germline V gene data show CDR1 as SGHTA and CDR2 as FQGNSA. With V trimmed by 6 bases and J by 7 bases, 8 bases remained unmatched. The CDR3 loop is CASSAGGTVEAFF. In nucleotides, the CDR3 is TGTGCCAGCAGTGCAGGGGGAACGGTTGAAGCTTTCTTT.

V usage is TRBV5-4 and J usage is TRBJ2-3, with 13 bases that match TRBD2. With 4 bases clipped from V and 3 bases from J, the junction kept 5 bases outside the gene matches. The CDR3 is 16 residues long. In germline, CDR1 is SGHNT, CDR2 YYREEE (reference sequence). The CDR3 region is CASSGGLAGRTDTQYF. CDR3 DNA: TGTGCCAGCAGCGGGGGACTAGCGGGACGTACAGATACGCAGTATTTT.

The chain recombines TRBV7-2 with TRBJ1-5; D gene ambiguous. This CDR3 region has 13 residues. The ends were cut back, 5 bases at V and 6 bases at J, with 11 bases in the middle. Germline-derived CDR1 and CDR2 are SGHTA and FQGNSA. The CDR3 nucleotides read TGTGCCAGCAGCGCCCAGGAATCTCAGCCCCAGCATTTT. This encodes CASSAQESQPQHF.

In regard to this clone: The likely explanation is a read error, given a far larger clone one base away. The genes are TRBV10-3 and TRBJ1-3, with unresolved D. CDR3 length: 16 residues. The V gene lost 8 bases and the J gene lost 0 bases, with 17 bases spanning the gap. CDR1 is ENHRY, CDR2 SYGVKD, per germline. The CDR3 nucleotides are TGTGCCATCGGTATTGGTGTCCCGGGCTCTGGAAACACCATATATTTT. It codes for CAIGIGVPGSGNTIYF.

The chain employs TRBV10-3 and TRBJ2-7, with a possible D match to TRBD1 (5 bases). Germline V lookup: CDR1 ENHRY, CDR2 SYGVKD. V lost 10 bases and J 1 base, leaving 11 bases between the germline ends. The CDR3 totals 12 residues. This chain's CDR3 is CASARASYEQYF. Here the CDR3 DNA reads TGTGCCAGCGCCAGGGCGTCCTACGAGCAGTACTTC.

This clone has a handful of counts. The CDR3 coding sequence is TGTGCCAGCAGCCAAGATAAGTCTAGCGGGAGAGATGAGCAGTTCTTC. This codes for CASSQDKSSGRDEQFF. This chain links TRBV4-2 with TRBJ2-1; 10 bases line up with TRBD2. Germline V gene sequence: CDR1 LGHNA, CDR2 YNFKEQ. V was clipped by 0 bases and J by 8 bases; unmatched bases: 7. This CDR3 has 16 amino acids.

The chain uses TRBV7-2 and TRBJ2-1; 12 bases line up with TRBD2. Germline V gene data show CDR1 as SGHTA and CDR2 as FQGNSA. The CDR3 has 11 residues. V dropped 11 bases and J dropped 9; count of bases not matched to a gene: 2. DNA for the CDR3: TGTGCCGGACTAGCGGGATCTGAGCAGTTCTTC. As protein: CAGLAGSEQFF.

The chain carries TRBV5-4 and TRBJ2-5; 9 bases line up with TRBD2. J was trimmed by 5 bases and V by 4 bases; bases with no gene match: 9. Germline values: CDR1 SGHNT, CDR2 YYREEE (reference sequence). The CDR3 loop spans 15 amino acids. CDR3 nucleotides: TGTGCCAGCAGCCCTGGGTGGAGCGGGGGGGAGACCCAGTACTTC. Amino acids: CASSPGWSGGETQYF. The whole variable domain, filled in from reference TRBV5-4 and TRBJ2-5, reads ETGVTQSPTHLIKTRGQQVTLRCSSQSGHNTVSWYQQALGQGPQFIFQYYREEENGRGNFPPRFSGLQFPNYSSELNVNALELDDSALYLCASSPGWSGGETQYFGPGTRLLVL.

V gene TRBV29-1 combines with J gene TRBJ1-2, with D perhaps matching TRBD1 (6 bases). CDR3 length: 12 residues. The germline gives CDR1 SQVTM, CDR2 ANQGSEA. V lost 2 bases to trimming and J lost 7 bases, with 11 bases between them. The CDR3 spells CSVESQGSGYTF. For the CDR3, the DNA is TGCAGCGTTGAATCCCAGGGGAGTGGCTACACCTTC.

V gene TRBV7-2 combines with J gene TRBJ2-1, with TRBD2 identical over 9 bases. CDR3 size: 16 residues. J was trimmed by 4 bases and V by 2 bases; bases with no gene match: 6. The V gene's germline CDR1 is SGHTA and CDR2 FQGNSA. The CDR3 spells CASSLSSSGAYNEQFF. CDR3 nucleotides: TGTGCCAGCAGCTTAAGTTCTAGCGGGGCATACAATGAGCAGTTCTTC.

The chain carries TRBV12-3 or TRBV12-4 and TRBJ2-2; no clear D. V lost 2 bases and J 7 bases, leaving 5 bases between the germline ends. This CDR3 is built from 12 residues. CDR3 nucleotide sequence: TGTGCCAGCAGTTTAACTGGCGGGGAGCTGTTTTTT. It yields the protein CASSLTGGELFF.

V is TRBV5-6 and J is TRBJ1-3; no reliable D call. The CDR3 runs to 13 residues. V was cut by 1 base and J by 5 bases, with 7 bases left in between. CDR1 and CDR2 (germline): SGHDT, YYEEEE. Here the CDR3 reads CASSLTERNTIYF. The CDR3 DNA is TGTGCCAGCAGCTTGACAGAACGAAACACCATATATTTT.

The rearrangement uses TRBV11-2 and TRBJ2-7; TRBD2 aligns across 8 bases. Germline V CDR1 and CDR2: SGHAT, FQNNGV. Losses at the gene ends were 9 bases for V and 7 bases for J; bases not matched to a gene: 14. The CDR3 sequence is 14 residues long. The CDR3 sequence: CASRHSAGGYEQYF. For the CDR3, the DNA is TGTGCCAGTAGACATTCGGCGGGGGGATATGAGCAGTACTTC.

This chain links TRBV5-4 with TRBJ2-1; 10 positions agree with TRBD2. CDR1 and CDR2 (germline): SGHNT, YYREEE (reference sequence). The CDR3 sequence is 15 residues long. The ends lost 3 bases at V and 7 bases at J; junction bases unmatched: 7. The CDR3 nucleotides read TGTGCCAGCAGCTCAGCGGGGGGGCCGGCGAATGAGCAGTTCTTC. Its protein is CASSSAGGPANEQFF. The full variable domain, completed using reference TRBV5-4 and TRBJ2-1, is ETGVTQSPTHLIKTRGQQVTLRCSSQSGHNTVSWYQQALGQGPQFIFQYYREEENGRGNFPPRFSGLQFPNYSSELNVNALELDDSALYLCASSSAGGPANEQFFGPGTRLTVL.

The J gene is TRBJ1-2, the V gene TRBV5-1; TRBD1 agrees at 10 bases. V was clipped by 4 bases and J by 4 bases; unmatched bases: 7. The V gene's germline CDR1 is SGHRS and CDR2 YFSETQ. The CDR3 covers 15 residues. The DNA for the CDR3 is TGCGCCAGCAGCAGCCGGGACAGGGGCGTCTATGGCTACACCTTC. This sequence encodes CASSSRDRGVYGYTF.

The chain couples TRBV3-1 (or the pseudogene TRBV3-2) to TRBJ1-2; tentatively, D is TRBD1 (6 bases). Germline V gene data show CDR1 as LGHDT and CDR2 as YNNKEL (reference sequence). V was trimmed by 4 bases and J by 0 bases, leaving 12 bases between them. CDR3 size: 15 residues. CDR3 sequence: CASSPRDTPNYGYTF. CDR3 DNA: TGTGCCAGCAGCCCGAGGGACACCCCTAACTATGGCTACACCTTC.

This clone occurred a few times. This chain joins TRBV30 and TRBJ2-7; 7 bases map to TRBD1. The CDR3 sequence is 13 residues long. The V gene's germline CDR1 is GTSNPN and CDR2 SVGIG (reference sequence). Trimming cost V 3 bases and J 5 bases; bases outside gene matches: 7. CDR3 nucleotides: TGTGCCTGGAGCCGACAGGGTTGGGACGAGCAGTACTTC. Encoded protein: CAWSRQGWDEQYF. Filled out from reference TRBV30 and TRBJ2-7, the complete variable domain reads SQTIHQWPATLVQPVGSPLSLECTVEGTSNPNLYWYRQAAGRGLQLLFYSVGIGQISSEVPQNLSASRPQDRQFILSSKKLLLSDSGFYLCAWSRQGWDEQYFGPGTRLTVT.

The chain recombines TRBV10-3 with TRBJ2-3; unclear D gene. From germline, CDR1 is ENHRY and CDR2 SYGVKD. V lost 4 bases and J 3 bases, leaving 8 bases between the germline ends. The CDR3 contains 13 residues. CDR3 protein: CAISASGTDTQYF. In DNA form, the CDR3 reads TGTGCCATCAGTGCCTCCGGGACAGATACGCAGTATTTT.

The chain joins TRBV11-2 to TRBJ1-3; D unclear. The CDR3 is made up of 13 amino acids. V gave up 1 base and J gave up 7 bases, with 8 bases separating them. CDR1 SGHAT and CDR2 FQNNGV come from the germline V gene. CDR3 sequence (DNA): TGTGCCAGCAGCTTAGGGTTCAGGAACACCATATATTTT. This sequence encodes CASSLGFRNTIYF.

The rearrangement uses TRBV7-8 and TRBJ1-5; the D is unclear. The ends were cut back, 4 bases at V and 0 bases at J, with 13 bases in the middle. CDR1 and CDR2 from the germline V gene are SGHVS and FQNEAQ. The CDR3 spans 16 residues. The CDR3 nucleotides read TGTGCCAGCAGCTCGAGGTCTCTTCATAGCAATCAGCCCCAGCATTTT. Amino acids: CASSSRSLHSNQPQHF.

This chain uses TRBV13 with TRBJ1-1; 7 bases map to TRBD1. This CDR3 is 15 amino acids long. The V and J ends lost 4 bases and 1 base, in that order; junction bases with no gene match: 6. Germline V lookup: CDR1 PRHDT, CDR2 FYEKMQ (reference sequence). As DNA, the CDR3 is TGTGCCAGCAGCTCCAGGGGGATTAGGAACACTGAAGCTTTCTTT. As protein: CASSSRGIRNTEAFF.

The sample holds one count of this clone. The CDR3 region is CATSDPRGPGEQYF. In nucleotides, the CDR3 is TGTGCCACCAGTGATCCTAGGGGCCCTGGAGAGCAGTACTTC. The rearrangement joins TRBV24-1 to TRBJ2-7; perhaps TRBD1 as D (5 bases). The CDR3 extends over 14 amino acids. CDR1 is KGHDR and CDR2 is SFDVKD in the germline V gene. Trimming stripped 3 bases from V and 7 bases from J, with 15 bases between.

CDR3 in DNA: TGTGCCAGCAGCTTAGCGGGAGGGCAACCCCGGGAGCAGTACTTC. Protein product: CASSLAGGQPREQYF. The chain uses TRBV5-4 and TRBJ2-7; 10 bases fit TRBD2. CDR1 and CDR2 (germline): SGHNT, YYREEE (reference sequence). The CDR3 totals 15 residues. J gave up 7 bases and V 2 bases, and 9 bases lay outside the gene matches.

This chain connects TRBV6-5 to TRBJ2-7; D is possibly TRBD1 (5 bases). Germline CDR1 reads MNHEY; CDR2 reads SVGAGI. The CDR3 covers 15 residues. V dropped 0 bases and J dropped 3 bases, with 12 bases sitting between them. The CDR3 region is CASSYSRQGHYEQYF. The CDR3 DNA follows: TGTGCCAGCAGTTACTCCAGGCAGGGCCACTACGAGCAGTACTTC.

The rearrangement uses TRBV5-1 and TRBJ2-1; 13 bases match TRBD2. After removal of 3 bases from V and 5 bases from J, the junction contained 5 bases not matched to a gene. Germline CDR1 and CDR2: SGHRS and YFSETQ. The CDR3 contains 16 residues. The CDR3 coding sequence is TGCGCCAGCAGCTACTGGACTAGCGGGAGTAACAATGAGCAGTTCTTC. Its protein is CASSYWTSGSNNEQFF.

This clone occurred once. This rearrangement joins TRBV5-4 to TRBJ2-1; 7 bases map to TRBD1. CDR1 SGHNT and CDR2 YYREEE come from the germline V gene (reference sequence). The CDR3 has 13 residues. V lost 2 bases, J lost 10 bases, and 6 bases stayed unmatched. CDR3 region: CASSLDREREQFF. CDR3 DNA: TGTGCCAGCAGCTTAGACAGGGAAAGGGAGCAGTTCTTC.